This T cell receptor (beta chain) came from a study of T-cell reconstitution after alpha-beta-depleted transplantation in children. Study observations and caveats: Fresh T-cell production supplied most of the T-cell counts and diversity seen one year after transplant. The study traced high day-60 TCRbeta diversity in some patients to surviving recipient T cells and thymic progenitors.

Unique molecular identifiers featured in how the TCRbeta library was prepared. MiXCR, run by TCRdb on the PCR reads, gives a single entry per CDR3 protein. Here the sample spans 280,000 or so distinct CDR3 sequences, around a tenth being singletons. Germline V gene data show CDR1 as MGHDK and CDR2 as SYGVNS. Trimming removed 3 bases from V and 0 bases from J; junction bases left unmatched: 8. The CDR3 sequence is 17 residues long. This clonotype showed up many times. The target antigen is unknown. The sequence came from a male patient aged 2-10 years who had a stem cell transplant for chronic granulomatous disease, so the T cells may come from the graft donor. This chain connects TRBV25-1 to TRBJ2-1, with 7 bases matching TRBD2. Sequencing used peripheral blood, obtained 180 days after TCRalphabeta/CD19-depleted stem cell transplant. CDR3 nucleotides: TGTGCCAGCAGTGACCAAAGCGGGATGAGCTCCTACAATGAGCAGTTCTTC. Protein product: CASSDQSGMSSYNEQFF.